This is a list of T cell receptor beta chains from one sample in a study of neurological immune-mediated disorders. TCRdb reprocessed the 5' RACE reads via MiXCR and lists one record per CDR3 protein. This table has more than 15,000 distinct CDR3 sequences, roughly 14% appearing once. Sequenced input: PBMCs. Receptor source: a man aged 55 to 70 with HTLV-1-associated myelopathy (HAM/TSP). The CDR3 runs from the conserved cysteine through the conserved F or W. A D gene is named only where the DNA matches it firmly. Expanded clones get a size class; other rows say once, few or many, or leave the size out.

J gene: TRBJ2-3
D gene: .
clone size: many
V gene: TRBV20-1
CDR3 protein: CSASDLVGGTDTQYF
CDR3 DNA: TGCAGTGCTAGTGACTTGGTCGGTGGGACAGATACGCAGTATTTT

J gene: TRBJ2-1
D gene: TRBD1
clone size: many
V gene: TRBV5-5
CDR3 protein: CASSRDRGGHNEQFF
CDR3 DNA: TGTGCCAGCAGTCGGGACAGGGGGGGACACAATGAGCAGTTCTTC

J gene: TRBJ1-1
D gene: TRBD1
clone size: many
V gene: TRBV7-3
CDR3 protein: CASSERTGGFWTEAFF
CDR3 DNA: TGTGCCAGCAGCGAGCGGACAGGGGGCTTTTGGACTGAAGCTTTCTTT

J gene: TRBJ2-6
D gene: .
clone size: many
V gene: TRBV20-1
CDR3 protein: CSAARTLSGANVLTF
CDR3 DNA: TGCAGTGCTGCCAGGACACTCTCTGGGGCCAACGTCCTGACTTTC

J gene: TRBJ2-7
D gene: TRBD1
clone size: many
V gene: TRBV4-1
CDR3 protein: CASSQGGDRITYEQYF
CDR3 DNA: TGCGCCAGCAGCCAAGGGGGGGACAGGATTACCTACGAGCAGTACTTC

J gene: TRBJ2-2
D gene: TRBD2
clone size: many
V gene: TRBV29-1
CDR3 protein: CSAGTSFAGELFF
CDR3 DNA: TGCAGCGCCGGGACTAGCTTCGCCGGGGAGCTGTTTTTT

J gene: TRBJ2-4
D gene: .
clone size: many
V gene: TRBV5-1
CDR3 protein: CASSFGTAKNIQYF
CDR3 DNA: TGCGCCAGCAGCTTCGGGACAGCCAAAAACATTCAGTACTTC

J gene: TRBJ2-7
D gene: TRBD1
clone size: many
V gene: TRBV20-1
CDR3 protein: CSAPWGQGAKLTYEQYF
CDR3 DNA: TGCAGTGCCCCTTGGGGGCAGGGGGCTAAGCTTACCTACGAGCAGTACTTC

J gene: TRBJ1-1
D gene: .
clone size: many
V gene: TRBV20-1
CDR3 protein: CSARLQGDTEAFF
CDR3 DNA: TGCAGTGCTAGGCTTCAAGGGGACACTGAAGCTTTCTTT

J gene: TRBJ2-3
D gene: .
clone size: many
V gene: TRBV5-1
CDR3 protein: CASGERPSTDTQYF
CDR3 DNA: TGCGCCAGCGGGGAGAGACCTAGCACAGATACGCAGTATTTT

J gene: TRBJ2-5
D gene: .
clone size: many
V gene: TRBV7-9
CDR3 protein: CASSLKETQYF
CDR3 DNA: TGTGCCAGCAGCTTAAAAGAGACCCAGTACTTC

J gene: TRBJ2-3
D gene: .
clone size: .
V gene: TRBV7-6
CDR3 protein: CASSLKAGDTDTQYF
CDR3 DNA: TGTGCCAGCAGCTTAAAGGCAGGGGACACAGATACGCAGTATTTT

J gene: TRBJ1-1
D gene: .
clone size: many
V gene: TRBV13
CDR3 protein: CASSFKPGSEAFF
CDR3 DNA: TGTGCCAGCAGCTTCAAGCCAGGGAGTGAAGCTTTCTTT

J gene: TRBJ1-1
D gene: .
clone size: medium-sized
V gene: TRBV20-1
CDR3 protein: CSAEGRGWATEAFF
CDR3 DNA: TGCAGTGCTGAAGGGAGGGGGTGGGCCACTGAAGCTTTCTTT

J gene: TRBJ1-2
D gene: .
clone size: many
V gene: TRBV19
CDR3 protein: CAISTAPYGYTF
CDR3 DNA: TGTGCCATATCCACAGCCCCCTATGGCTACACCTTC

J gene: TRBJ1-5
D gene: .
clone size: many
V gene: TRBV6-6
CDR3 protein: CATIRTGLREGSNQPQHF
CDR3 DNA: TGTGCCACCATAAGAACTGGGCTGAGGGAAGGGAGCAATCAGCCCCAGCATTTT

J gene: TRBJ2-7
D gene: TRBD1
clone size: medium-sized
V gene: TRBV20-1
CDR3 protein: CSATDRGSGEQYF
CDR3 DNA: TGCAGTGCCACGGACAGGGGGAGCGGCGAGCAGTACTTC

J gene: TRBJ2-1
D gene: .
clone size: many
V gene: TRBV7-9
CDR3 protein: CASIPQDSYNEQFF
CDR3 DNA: TGTGCCAGCATTCCGCAGGACAGCTACAATGAGCAGTTCTTC

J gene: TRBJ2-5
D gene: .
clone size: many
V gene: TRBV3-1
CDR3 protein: CASSRGVGGETQYF
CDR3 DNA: TGTGCCAGCAGCCGAGGGGTTGGGGGGGAGACCCAGTACTTC

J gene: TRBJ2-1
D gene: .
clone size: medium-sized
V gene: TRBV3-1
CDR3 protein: CASSQAVTESYNEQFF
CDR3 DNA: TGTGCCAGCAGCCAAGCGGTGACCGAATCCTACAATGAGCAGTTCTTC

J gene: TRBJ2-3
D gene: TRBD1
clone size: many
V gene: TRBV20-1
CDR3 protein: CSAPNRGRGTDTQYF
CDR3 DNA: TGCAGTGCGCCTAACAGGGGCCGGGGAACAGATACGCAGTATTTT

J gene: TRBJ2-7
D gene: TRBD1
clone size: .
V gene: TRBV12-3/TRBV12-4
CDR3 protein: CARSLDRTGRSYEQYF
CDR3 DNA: TGTGCCAGAAGTTTGGATAGGACAGGGAGATCTTACGAGCAGTACTTC

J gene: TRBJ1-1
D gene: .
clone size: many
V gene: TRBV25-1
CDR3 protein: CASSSNNRVATEAFF
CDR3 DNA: TGTGCCAGCAGCTCCAACAACAGAGTGGCCACTGAAGCTTTCTTT

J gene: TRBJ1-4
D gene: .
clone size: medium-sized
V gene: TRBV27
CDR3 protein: CASSLIGGNHEKLFF
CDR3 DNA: TGTGCCAGCAGTTTAATTGGGGGCAACCATGAAAAACTGTTTTTT